This TCR beta chain was captured by sequencing in a study of CD8+ T cells in alopecia areata. Study-level information: Administration of oral tofacitinib to treated patients was at 5 to 10 mg twice daily. Study-level findings and limits: The study found higher clonality in lesional than normal scalp, especially in alopecia totalis/universalis.

Following RNA extraction, reverse transcription yielded cDNA that acted as the sequencing template. Profiled with immunoSEQ multiplex PCR; TCRdb holds only in-frame clones, not every one. The data hold over 200,000 clones, with roughly 57% observed a single time. On this clone: Its specificity is unknown.

Punch biopsies of lesional scalp, plus peripheral blood, were taken from alopecia areata patients. CD4+ and CD8+ T cells were sorted from PBMCs stained for CD3, CD4 and CD8. Germline V gene data show CDR1 as LNHNV and CDR2 as YYDKDF (reference sequence). V dropped 4 bases and J dropped 3 bases, with 17 bases sitting between them. The CDR3 contains 16 residues. The chain employs TRBV15 and TRBJ2-3; D might be TRBD2 (5 bases). The sequenced sample was CD4+ T cells sorted from blood, obtained at week 0. The source is a human donor with alopecia areata. CDR3 sequence (DNA): TGTGCCACCAGCAAAACAAGGCTTAGAGGGACAGATACGCAGTATTTT. Protein product: CATSKTRLRGTDTQYF.